This TCR beta chain derives from a study of a mutant IDH1 vaccine in newly diagnosed glioma. Study-wide context: Patients had eight vaccinations, in weeks 1, 3, 5, 7, 11, 15, 19 and 23.

Regarding time point: week 5, during vaccination. The investigators gave 300 ug of mutant IDH1 20-mer peptide in each vaccine dose, together with topical imiquimod. The donor cohort comprised cases of new WHO grade 3 or 4 IDH1-mutant, ATRX-lost astrocytoma. V was shortened by 6 bases and J by 0 bases, with 15 bases between the two germline ends. The CDR3 contains 16 residues. The germline CDR1 and CDR2 sequences are LNHDA and SQIVND (reference sequence). With respect to this clone: As yet, its antigen is unknown.

Here immunoSEQ multiplex PCR was the method, and the copy in TCRdb shows in-frame clones only, minus some. The sample consists of over 55,000 clones, 85% to 90% of them appearing once. This receptor was identified in a middle-aged woman with glioma. The sample was PBMCs, taken from a glioma patient whose treatment included an IDH1 peptide vaccine. The chain uses TRBV19 and TRBJ1-5; tentative D call: TRBD1 (5 bases). CDR3 nucleotides: TGTGCCAGTAGCCCACGGGGGGAATATAGCAATCAGCCCCAGCATTTT. This translates into CASSPRGEYSNQPQHF.